The sequence of this TCR beta chain was determined in a study of cytomegalovirus exposure and HLA in healthy donors. General study results and limits: The study labeled 164 TCR beta chains cytomegalovirus-associated. Presence/absence analyses assumed roughly uniform sequencing depth across donors, which may not hold. In a later analysis, TCR beta V- and J-gene trimming was associated with a missense DCLRE1C variant.

Comment on this clone: Its antigen is still unknown.

The PCR used 60 Vbeta and 13 Jbeta primers. Clones were sequenced by immunoSEQ multiplex PCR, and TCRdb holds only the in-frame ones, with some missing. The sample lists some 120,000 clones; 70% to 85% were seen once. This receptor was taken from a man aged 35 to 55 in good health and CMV-seropositive. Sequenced material: PBMCs.

This CDR3 reads CASSQGRGRETQYF. CDR3 in DNA: TGTGCCAGCAGCCAGGGGAGGGGCCGGGAGACCCAGTACTTC. The V gene is TRBV7-2, the J gene TRBJ2-5; D is perhaps TRBD2 (7 bases). The CDR3 runs 14 residues. Per the germline V gene, CDR1 is SGHTA and CDR2 is FQGNSA. V gave up 5 bases and J gave up 5 bases, with 15 bases separating them. Based on the CDR3 plus reference TRBV7-2 and TRBJ2-5, the full variable domain is GAGVSQSPSNKVTEKGKDVELRCDPISGHTALYWYRQSLGQGLEFLIYFQGNSAPDKSGLPSDRFSAERTGGSVSTLTIQRTQQEDSAVYLCASSQGRGRETQYFGPGTRLLVL.